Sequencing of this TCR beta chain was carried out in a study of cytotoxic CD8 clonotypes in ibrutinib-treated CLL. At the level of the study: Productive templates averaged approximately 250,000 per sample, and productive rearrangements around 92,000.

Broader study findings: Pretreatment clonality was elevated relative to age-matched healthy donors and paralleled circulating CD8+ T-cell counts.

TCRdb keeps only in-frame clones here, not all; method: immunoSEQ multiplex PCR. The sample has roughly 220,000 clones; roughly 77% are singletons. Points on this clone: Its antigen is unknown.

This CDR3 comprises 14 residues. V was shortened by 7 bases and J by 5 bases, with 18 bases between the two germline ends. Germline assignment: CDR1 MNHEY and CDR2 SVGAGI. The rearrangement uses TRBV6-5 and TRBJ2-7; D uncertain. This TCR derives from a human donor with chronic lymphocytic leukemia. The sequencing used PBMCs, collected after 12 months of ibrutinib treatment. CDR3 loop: CASIPGSSSNEQYF. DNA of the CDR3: TGTGCCAGCATCCCGGGTTCAAGTTCGAACGAGCAGTACTTC.